Listed here is a single T cell receptor beta chain. These data are taken from a study of control samples from healthy donors and cancer patients. Produced via immunoSEQ multiplex PCR; TCRdb's table is partial and in-frame only. The data hold roughly 130,000 clones, with around 94% observed a single time. The TCR sequence derives from a man in his 60s with colorectal cancer. The material sequenced was PBMCs.

The CDR3 sequence is CSPRGQETQYF. CDR3 DNA sequence: TGCAGTCCCAGGGGGCAGGAGACCCAGTACTTC. The chain uses TRBV20-1 and TRBJ2-5; 8 bases are a match to TRBD1. The germline gives CDR1 DFQATT, CDR2 SNEGSKA (reference sequence). CDR3 length equals 11 residues. Losses at the gene ends were 8 bases for V and 5 bases for J; bases not matched to a gene: 4.